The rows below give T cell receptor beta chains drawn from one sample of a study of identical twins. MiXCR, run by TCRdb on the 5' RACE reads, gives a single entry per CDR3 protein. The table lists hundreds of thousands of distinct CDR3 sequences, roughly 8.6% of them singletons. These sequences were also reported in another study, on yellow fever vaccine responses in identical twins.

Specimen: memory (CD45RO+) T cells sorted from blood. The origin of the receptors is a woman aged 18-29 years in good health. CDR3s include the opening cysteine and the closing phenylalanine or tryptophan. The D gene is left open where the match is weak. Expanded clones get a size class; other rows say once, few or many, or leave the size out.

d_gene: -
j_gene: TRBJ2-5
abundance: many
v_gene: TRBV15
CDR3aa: CATSRDPWGDGKETQYF
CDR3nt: TGTGCCACCAGCAGAGACCCTTGGGGTGATGGAAAAGAGACCCAGTACTTC

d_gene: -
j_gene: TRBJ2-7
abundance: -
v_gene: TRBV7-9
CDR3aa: CASSLQGFYSYEQYF
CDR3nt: TGTGCCAGCAGCTTACAGGGGTTTTACTCCTACGAGCAGTACTTC

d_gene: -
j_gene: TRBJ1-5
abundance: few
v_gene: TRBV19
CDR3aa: CASSTDTYSNQPQHF
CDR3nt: TGTGCCAGTAGTACGGACACTTATAGCAATCAGCCCCAGCATTTT

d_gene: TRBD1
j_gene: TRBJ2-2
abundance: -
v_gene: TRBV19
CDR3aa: CASRYKTGATNTGELFF
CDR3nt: TGTGCCAGTAGATATAAAACAGGGGCCACGAACACCGGGGAGCTGTTTTTT

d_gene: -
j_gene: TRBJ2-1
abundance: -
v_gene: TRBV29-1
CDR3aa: CSVRRGAGNEQFF
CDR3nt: TGCAGCGTTCGCAGGGGCGCAGGCAATGAGCAGTTCTTC

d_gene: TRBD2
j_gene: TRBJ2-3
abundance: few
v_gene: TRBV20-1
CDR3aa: CSARRLAGSDTQYF
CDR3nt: TGCAGTGCTAGACGACTAGCGGGGTCAGATACGCAGTATTTT

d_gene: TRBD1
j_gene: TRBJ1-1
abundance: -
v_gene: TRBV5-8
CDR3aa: CASRTGWNTEAFF
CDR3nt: TGTGCCAGCAGGACAGGGTGGAACACTGAAGCTTTCTTT

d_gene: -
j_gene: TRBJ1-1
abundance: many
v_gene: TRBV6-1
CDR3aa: CASGTGFSTEAFF
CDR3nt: TGTGCCAGCGGAACAGGGTTCTCTACTGAAGCTTTCTTT

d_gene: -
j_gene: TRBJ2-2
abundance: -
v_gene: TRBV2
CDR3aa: CASSVGGLLTGELFF
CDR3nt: TGTGCCAGCAGTGTAGGCGGGCTACTCACCGGGGAGCTGTTTTTT

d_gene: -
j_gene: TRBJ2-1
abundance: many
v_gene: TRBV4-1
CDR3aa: CASSNRVESSYNEQFF
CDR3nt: TGCGCCAGCAGCAATCGCGTAGAGAGCTCCTACAATGAGCAGTTCTTC

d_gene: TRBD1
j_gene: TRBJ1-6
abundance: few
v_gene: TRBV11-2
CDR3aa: CASSLGQDSYNSPLHF
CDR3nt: TGTGCCAGCAGCCTCGGACAGGACTCCTATAATTCACCCCTCCACTTT

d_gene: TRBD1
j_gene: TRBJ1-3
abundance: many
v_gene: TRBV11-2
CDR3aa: CASSWDSQRNTIYF
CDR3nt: TGTGCCAGCAGCTGGGACAGTCAAAGAAACACCATATATTTT

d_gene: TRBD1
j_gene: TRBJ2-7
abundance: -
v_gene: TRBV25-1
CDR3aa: CASSDAGQGAGEQYF
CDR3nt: TGTGCCAGCAGTGACGCGGGGCAGGGGGCGGGAGAGCAGTACTTC

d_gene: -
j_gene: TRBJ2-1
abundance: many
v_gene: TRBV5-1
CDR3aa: CASSTGSTGRYNEQFF
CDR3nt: TGCGCCAGCAGCACGGGATCGACAGGACGATACAATGAGCAGTTCTTC

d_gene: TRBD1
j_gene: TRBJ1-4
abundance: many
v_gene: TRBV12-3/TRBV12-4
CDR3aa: CASSMYTGGDREKLFF
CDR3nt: TGTGCCAGCAGTATGTACACAGGGGGCGACCGAGAAAAACTGTTTTTT

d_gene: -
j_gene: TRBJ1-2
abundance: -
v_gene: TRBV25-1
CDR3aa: CASRRGGENYGYTF
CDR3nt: TGTGCCAGCCGCCGTGGAGGAGAAAACTATGGCTACACCTTC

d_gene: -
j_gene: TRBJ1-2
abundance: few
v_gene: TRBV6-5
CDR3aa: CASTSAENYGYTF
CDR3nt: TGTGCCAGCACTTCGGCAGAGAACTATGGCTACACCTTC

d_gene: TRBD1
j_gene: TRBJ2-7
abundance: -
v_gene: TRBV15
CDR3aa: CATSGGTGALYEQYF
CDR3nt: TGTGCCACCAGCGGAGGGACAGGGGCTCTCTACGAGCAGTACTTC

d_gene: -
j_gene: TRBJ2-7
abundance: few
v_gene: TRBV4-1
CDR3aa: CASSQDYAGTTYEQYF
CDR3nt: TGCGCCAGCAGCCAAGATTACGCGGGAACTACCTACGAGCAGTACTTC

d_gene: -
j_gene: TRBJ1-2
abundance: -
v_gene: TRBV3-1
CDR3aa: CASSQGGSNYGYTF
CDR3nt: TGTGCCAGCAGCCAAGGAGGGTCTAACTATGGCTACACCTTC

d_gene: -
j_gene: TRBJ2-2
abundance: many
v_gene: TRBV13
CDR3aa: CASKPGDRTGELFF
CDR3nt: TGTGCCAGTAAGCCGGGGGACCGTACCGGGGAGCTGTTTTTT

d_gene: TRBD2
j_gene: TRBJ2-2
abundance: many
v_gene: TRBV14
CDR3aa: CASSPTGGLGGELFF
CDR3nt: TGTGCCAGCAGCCCCACGGGGGGGCTTGGCGGGGAGCTGTTTTTT

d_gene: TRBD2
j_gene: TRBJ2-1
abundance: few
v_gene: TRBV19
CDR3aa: CASSMGLAPYNEQFF
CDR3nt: TGTGCCAGTAGTATGGGACTAGCTCCCTACAATGAGCAGTTCTTC

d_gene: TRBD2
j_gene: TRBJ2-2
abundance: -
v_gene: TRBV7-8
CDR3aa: CASSLGASGGVGTGELFF
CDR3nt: TGTGCCAGCAGCTTAGGGGCTAGCGGGGGGGTTGGCACCGGGGAGCTGTTTTTT

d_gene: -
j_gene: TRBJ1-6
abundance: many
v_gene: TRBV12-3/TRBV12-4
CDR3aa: CASSLNNSPLHF
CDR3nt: TGTGCCAGCAGTCTTAATAATTCACCCCTCCACTTT

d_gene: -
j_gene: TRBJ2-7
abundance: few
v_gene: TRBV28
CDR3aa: CASSPAPGVYEQYF
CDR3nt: TGTGCCAGCAGTCCCGCTCCGGGGGTCTACGAGCAGTACTTC

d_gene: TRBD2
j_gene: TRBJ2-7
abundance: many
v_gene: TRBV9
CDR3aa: CASSVPPRTSGSSYEQYF
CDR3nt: TGTGCCAGCAGCGTCCCCCCCCGGACTAGCGGTAGCTCCTACGAGCAGTACTTC

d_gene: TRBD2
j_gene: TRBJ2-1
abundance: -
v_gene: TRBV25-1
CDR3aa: CASSVIASGTYNEQFF
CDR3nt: TGTGCCAGCAGTGTGATAGCTAGCGGAACCTACAATGAGCAGTTCTTC

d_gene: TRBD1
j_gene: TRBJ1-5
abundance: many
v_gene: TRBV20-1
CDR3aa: CSARMGTGGANQPQHF
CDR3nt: TGCAGTGCTAGAATGGGGACAGGAGGGGCGAATCAGCCCCAGCATTTT

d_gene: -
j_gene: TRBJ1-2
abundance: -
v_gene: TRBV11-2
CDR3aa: CASSLRGYYGYTF
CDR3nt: TGTGCCAGCAGCTTAAGGGGGTACTATGGCTACACCTTC

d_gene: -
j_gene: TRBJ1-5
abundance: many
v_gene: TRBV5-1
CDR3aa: CASSLKGWRKNQPQHF
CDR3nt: TGCGCCAGCAGCTTGAAAGGGTGGAGAAAGAATCAGCCCCAGCATTTT

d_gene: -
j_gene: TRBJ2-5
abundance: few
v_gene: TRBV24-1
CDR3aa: CATSDLIMGETQYF
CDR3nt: TGTGCCACCAGTGATCTTATTATGGGAGAGACCCAGTACTTC

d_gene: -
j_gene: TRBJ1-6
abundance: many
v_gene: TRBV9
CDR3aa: CASSVAGAPSDSPLHF
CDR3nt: TGTGCCAGCAGCGTAGCGGGGGCACCGTCGGATTCACCCCTCCACTTT

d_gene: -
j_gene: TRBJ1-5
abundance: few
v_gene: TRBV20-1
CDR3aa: CSASSFSAHQPQHF
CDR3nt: TGCAGTGCTAGCAGTTTTTCAGCTCATCAGCCCCAGCATTTT

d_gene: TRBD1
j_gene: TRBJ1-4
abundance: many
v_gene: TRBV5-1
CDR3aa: CASSFSGGTNEKLFF
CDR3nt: TGCGCCAGCAGTTTTTCAGGGGGCACTAATGAAAAACTGTTTTTT

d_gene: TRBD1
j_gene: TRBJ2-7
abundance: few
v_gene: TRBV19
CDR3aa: CASSIQGAQAYEQYF
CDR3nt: TGTGCCAGTAGCATCCAGGGGGCCCAAGCCTACGAGCAGTACTTC

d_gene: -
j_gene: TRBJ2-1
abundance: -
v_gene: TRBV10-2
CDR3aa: CASREHIGLTADYNEQFF
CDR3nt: TGCGCCAGCAGGGAACATATTGGGCTCACCGCGGACTACAATGAGCAGTTCTTC

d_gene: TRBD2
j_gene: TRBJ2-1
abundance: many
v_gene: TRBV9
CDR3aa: CASSVRTGTSADNEQFF
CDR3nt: TGTGCCAGCAGCGTCAGGACCGGGACTAGCGCCGACAATGAGCAGTTCTTC

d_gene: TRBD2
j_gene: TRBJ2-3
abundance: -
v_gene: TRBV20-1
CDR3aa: CSARPWTSGTRGDTQYF
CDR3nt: TGCAGTGCTAGGCCATGGACTAGCGGGACCCGGGGGGATACGCAGTATTTT